The 8 T cell receptor beta chains given below trace back to one sample, sequenced in a study of shared clonotypes between healthy human individuals. The repertoire was sequenced with immunoSEQ multiplex PCR; TCRdb's copy has only in-frame clones and lacks some. The sample consists of approximately 650,000 clones, around 95% of them appearing once. CD8 cells regarded as naive lacked CD45RO, were positively chosen for CCR7, and omitted terminally differentiated effector memory CD45RA+ cells. Sequencing was carried out using naive CD8+ T cells sorted from blood. The receptors stem from a young woman in good health.

The CDR3: CAIREDRGAYNEQFF. As DNA, the CDR3 is TGTGCCATCAGGGAGGACCGGGGAGCCTACAATGAGCAGTTCTTC. The chain links TRBV10-3 to TRBJ2-1, with a possible D match to TRBD2 (5 bases). Germline V CDR1 and CDR2: ENHRY, SYGVKD. The CDR3 is 15 residues long. V gave up 6 bases and J gave up 2 bases, with 14 bases separating them.

CDR3: CASSLDQGNYYGYTF. The CDR3 nucleotides read TGCGCCAGCAGCTTGGACCAGGGAAATTACTATGGCTACACCTTC. The chain links TRBV5-1 to TRBJ1-2, with D possibly being TRBD1 (5 bases). Trimming removed 0 bases at V and 3 bases at J, with 12 bases between. Germline CDR1 SGHRS, CDR2 YFSETQ. CDR3 length: 15 residues.

The genes are TRBV11-3 and TRBJ2-7; 8 bases line up with TRBD1. V gave up 4 bases and J gave up 6 bases; unmatched junction bases: 11. Germline V CDR1 and CDR2: SGHNT, YENEEA. The CDR3 length is 15 residues. The DNA for the CDR3 is TGTGCCAGCAGCTCCGGTCGGGGGACAGGAATCGAGCAGTACTTC. It codes for CASSSGRGTGIEQYF.

The CDR3 region is CASLLGGPNTEAFF. DNA of the CDR3: TGTGCCTCCCTCTTGGGGGGTCCGAACACTGAAGCTTTCTTT. The chain has TRBV6-1 and TRBJ1-1; possibly TRBD1 for D (5 bases). The CDR3 is made up of 14 amino acids. V lost 11 bases, J lost 1 base, and 17 bases lay in between. Germline CDR1 MNHNS, CDR2 SASEGT.

This chain links TRBV10-1 with TRBJ2-7, with D perhaps matching TRBD1 or TRBD2 (5 bases each). Germline values: CDR1 WNHNN, CDR2 SYGVQD (reference sequence). The CDR3 extends over 14 amino acids. The germline V and J ends were trimmed by 3 bases and 6 bases, with 15 bases remaining between them. CDR3 region: CASSDTRGKSEQYF. CDR3 DNA: TGCGCCAGCAGTGATACTAGGGGTAAGAGCGAGCAGTACTTC.

The chain joins TRBV27 to TRBJ2-7, with unresolved D. The CDR3 is 16 residues long. Germline lookup yields CDR1 MNHEY and CDR2 SMNVEV (reference sequence). Deletions cut 6 bases from V and 6 bases from J, with 24 bases between. The chain's CDR3 is CASSPLTLRPLIEQYF. The CDR3 bases are TGTGCCAGCAGCCCCCTAACGCTTCGGCCCCTGATCGAGCAGTACTTC.

The J gene is TRBJ1-5, the V gene TRBV27; D unclear. The germline gives CDR1 MNHEY, CDR2 SMNVEV (reference sequence). Trimming removed 5 bases at V and 2 bases at J, with 13 bases between. The CDR3 totals 15 residues. The CDR3 reads CASSPAIVGNQPQHF. CDR3 bases: TGTGCCAGCAGTCCTGCCATAGTCGGCAATCAGCCCCAGCATTTT.

This chain uses TRBV28 with TRBJ2-1, with D possibly TRBD2 on 6 matching bases. V dropped 5 bases and J dropped 1 base, with 9 bases sitting between them. The CDR3 has 14 residues. Per germline, CDR1 MDHEN and CDR2 SYDVKM. The CDR3 region is CASSPGLSYNEQFF. CDR3 coding DNA: TGTGCCAGCAGTCCGGGACTTTCCTACAATGAGCAGTTCTTC.